Here is one T cell receptor beta chain with its context. Its cognate antigen is unknown. Scientists amplified the TCR beta CDR3 regions from RNA transcripts. Second-round multiplex PCR came after first-round RT-PCR with HTBI primers. TCRdb re-analysed the multiplex PCR reads in MiXCR, keeping a single row per CDR3 protein. The data contain 1 million to 1.3 million distinct CDR3 sequences, approximately 35% of them singletons. The record originates from a study of Graves' ophthalmopathy and Graves' hyperthyroidism. The study, taken as a whole, reports: Ophthalmopathy progression prediction by the model yielded a sensitivity of more than 60% and a specificity of just over 72%. Among thyroid clonotypes expanded above 0.001 frequency, most also appeared in blood.

The germline V and J ends were trimmed by 2 bases and 7 bases, with 14 bases remaining between them. The CDR3 runs 14 residues. Enrolled hyperthyroidism patients had a new diagnosis, a duration under 2 months, and an age of 18 to 65. Certain patients, namely those with other autoimmune diseases, uncontrolled infections, pregnancy or lactation, were excluded. Sequencing was carried out using peripheral blood or thyroid tissue (not recorded which). The chain carries TRBV12-3 or TRBV12-4 and TRBJ1-1; D may be TRBD1 (5 bases). This clonotype originated in an adult man with Graves' hyperthyroidism. The CDR3 here is CASSLSRRESEAFF. The CDR3 DNA follows: TGTGCCAGCAGTTTATCACGCAGGGAAAGTGAAGCTTTCTTT.